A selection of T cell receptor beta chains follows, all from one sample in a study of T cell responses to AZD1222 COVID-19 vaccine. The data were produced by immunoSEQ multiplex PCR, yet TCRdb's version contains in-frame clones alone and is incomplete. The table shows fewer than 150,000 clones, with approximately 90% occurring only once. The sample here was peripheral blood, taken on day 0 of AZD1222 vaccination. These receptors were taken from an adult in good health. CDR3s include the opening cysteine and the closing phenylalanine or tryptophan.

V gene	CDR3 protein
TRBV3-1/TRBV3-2	CASSQDGPYEQYF
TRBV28	CASQGPSVGFEQYF
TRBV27	CASSLVAGATEAFF
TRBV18	CASSPAVVGAGGAFF
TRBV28	CASRITPGLSSYEQYF
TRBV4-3	CASSQSYREGYTEAFF
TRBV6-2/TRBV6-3	CASSYTGLNTEAFF
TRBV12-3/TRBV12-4	CASSPGPYEQYF
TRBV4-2	CASSQPTGNEQFF
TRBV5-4	CASSSAGGDLGEQYF
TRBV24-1	CATSDSGTGFLAHQPQHF
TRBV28	CASSRTGGAGEQYF
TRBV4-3	CASSQETGVGYEQYF
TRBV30	CAGIIHGLAGRNEQFF
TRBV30	CAYERGPGETQYF
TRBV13	CASSLDSGELFF
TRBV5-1	CASATAGQGTNEQFF
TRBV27	CASRSGTVNEKLFF
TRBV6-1	CASSEPSGGTGYEQYF
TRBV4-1	CASSQEGGRTDTQYF
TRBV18	CASSPPSGTLSYEQYF
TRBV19	CASSLGQGTGELFF
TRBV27	CASSLSSGRISYEQYF
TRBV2	CASSGAGHNEQFF
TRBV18	CASSPIQGEGRSPLHF
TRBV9	CASSVRSDQETQYF
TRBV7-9	CASSLVTAGPRNEQFF
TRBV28	CASSLWTGGYGYTF
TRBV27	CASSPVRTGGNQPQHF
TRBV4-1	CASSQEKGSQLGYEQYF
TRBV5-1	CASSIGTGGVLETQYF
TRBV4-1	CASSHETGRYGYTF
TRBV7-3	CASSSGTSGGASDTQYF
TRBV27	CASSLSPISYNEQFF
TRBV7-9	CASSLAGVGVDYGYTF
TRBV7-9	CASSELGSGNTIYF
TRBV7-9	CASSLAPGNSPLHF
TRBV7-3	CASSLGTENIQYF
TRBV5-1	CASSGGTGVQESLFF
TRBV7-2	CASSRRAPGITGNTIYF
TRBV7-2	CASSDRQGAYEQYF